This T cell receptor beta chain appears in the sequencing data of a study of blood T cells in healthy people across ages. This CDR3 is 14 amino acids long. Per germline, CDR1 SGHDT and CDR2 YYEEEE. The V end was cut by 0 bases, the J end by 5 bases, with 10 bases between. The second PCR ran roughly 6 to 11 cycles with a sample-barcoded 5' primer and J-beta primers. Each single sample gave us at least 3 million CDR3-containing paired-end reads. Each CDR3 protein is one row after TCRdb ran MiXCR on the 5' RACE reads. The sample includes 600,000 or so distinct CDR3 sequences, under 25% of them seen just once. The authors drew around 11 milliliters of peripheral blood from each donor. Total RNA extraction produced at least 5 micrograms (per sample) for the study. Points from the study as a whole: More naive CD4+ cells and higher diversity marked long-lived donors relative to aged donors.

This clonotype occurred once. Its specificity is unknown. The sequenced sample was blood. This receptor was obtained from a man aged 65 to 85 in good health. J is TRBJ2-3 and V is TRBV5-6; D possibly uses TRBD1 or TRBD2 (5 bases each). CDR3 loop: CASSLVGVKDTQYF. CDR3 coding DNA: TGTGCCAGCAGCTTGGTGGGGGTGAAAGATACGCAGTATTTT.